The TCR beta chain described here comes from a study of post-analysis software for immune sequencing data. Study-wide context: Clinical courses comprised relapsing-remitting, secondary progressive and progressive-relapsing multiple sclerosis.

Prepared TCR beta cDNA libraries contained unique molecular identifiers. The T cell input of roughly 0.9 to 10 million gave roughly 500,000 cDNA molecules. TCRdb ran MiXCR on the PCR reads and lists one entry per CDR3 protein. Of 600,000 to 750,000 distinct CDR3 sequences listed, over 45% were seen once; the top ten hold approximately 10%. With regard to this clonotype: The antigen remains undetermined.

Germline V CDR1 and CDR2: MNHNS, SASEGT. The V gene lost 1 base and the J gene lost 4 bases, with 7 bases spanning the gap. This CDR3 comprises 13 residues. Study conclusions and caveats: Among 5 or 6 TRBV segments more frequent in patients than controls were TRBV5-6, TRBV5-1 and TRBV20-1. The normalized Chao1 diversity of multiple sclerosis patients was significantly lower than that of controls. Co-batched samples clustered tightly together by F measure.

The J gene is TRBJ1-2, the V gene TRBV6-1; D remains unclear. The TCR sequence derives from a girl aged 2 to 10 with multiple sclerosis. Specimen: blood. CDR3 sequence: CASSEDSTYGYTF. The CDR3 region has the DNA TGTGCCAGCAGTGAAGACAGTACCTATGGCTACACCTTC.